The subject of this entry is one T cell receptor beta chain. Its antigen is still unknown. One base away there is no much larger clone; base qualities are not given. The cysteine opens and the phenylalanine closes a CDR3 of 18 amino acids. Only the CDR3 DNA stays, 54 bases, in frame from base 1. Based on the germline V gene (reference sequence), the CDR1 and CDR2 sequences are LNHDA and SQIVND. The germline V end is reduced by 9 bases and the J end by 0 bases; junction bases left unmatched: 13. Whole blood was collected in K2EDTA tubes by collaborating institutions according to the institutions' own protocols. Collaborator samples were shipped for TCRbeta analysis as frozen whole blood, isolated PBMCs, or DNA extracted from either sample type. The sample belongs to a study of blood T cell repertoires in COVID-19 (dated by TCRdb to the early 2020s). Notes on the research overall: Samples from collaborators originated in the United States, Italy and Spain and spanned both the acute and convalescent phases of COVID-19. The material from the prospective study consisted of cDNA or gDNA derived from T cells, B-cell-depleted T cells, or PBMCs. Deeply sampled blood TCRbeta repertoires from subjects exposed to, actively infected with, or recovered from COVID-19 were included in the dataset. The repertoires were released in a freely available public database meant as a resource for research on the immune response to SARS-CoV-2. The samples were drawn from the first 160 participants of the ongoing ImmuneRACE study and from some 1,300 subjects provided by 6 global collaborators. A de-identified subject ID, COVID-19 status, age in years and sex were almost always included in the sample metadata. Where available, HLA class I and class II types were obtained from metadata supplied by the sample provider rather than from assay-based typing.

TCRbeta CDR3 regions were amplified from genomic DNA by means of the immunoSEQ Assay, a bias-controlled multiplex PCR. The original pipeline was this. Nucleated cell counts per sample were estimated from amplification of reference gene primers within the assay. Sequence reads were collapsed and filtered to measure the absolute abundance of every unique TCRbeta CDR3 rearrangement. For each sample, productive Simpson clonality was calculated by taking the square root of Simpson's diversity index across productive rearrangements. This immuneACCESS table, as held by TCRdb, lists in-frame sequences with V and J called but not all clones. Of the missing ones, under half trace to an unresolved V gene in checked studies; the others have no known cause. The V and J calls and the clone size are those of that table, but D and trimming were determined from the DNA. This sample lists some 60,000 clones; 90% were detected once. The ten largest make up about 6% of the sample.

Study-wide findings and limitations: Clinical and demographic metadata were provided uncurated, with the amount varying by source and participant.

The source material was peripheral blood. This clonotype was sampled from a man aged 35-49 years with acute or convalescent COVID-19. The chain joins TRBV19 to TRBJ2-1; 11 central bases correspond to TRBD2. At the DNA level, the sequence is TGTGCCAGCCAACCGGGACTAGCGGTCCTTAGCTCCTACAATGAGCAGTTCTTC. It specifies CASQPGLAVLSSYNEQFF.